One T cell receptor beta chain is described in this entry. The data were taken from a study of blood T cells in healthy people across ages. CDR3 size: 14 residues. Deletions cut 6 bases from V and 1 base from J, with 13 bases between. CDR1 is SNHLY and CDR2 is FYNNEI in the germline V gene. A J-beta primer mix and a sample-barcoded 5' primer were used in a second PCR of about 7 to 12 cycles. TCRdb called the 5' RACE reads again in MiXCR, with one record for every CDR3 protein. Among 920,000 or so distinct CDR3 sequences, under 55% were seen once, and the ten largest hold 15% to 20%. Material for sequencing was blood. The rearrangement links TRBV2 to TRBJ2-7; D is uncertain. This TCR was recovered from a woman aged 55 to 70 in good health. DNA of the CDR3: TGTGCCAGCAGGCGTTTTGTCTCGTCCTACGAGCAGTACTTC. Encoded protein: CASRRFVSSYEQYF.